This TCR beta chain was found in a study of cytomegalovirus exposure and HLA in healthy donors. Across the study: Among about 179 million T cells, an earlier analysis found roughly 110 million unique TCR beta sequences. Study outcomes and limitations: Cytomegalovirus-associated TCR beta chains were listed, numbering 150 to 200. An analysis was carried out at a later point. It showed that HLA-associated TCR beta chains were more clonally expanded than equally common non-associated chains. There were a few CMV-associated chains whose specificity for CMV antigens was confirmed in vitro.

This PCR relied on a set of 60 Vbeta primers and 13 Jbeta primers. Measured with immunoSEQ multiplex PCR; TCRdb has only the in-frame clones, and not every one. The sample shows about 160,000 clones, around 81% of them seen only once. V lost 1 base to trimming and J lost 1 base; unmatched junction nucleotides: 2. CDR3 length equals 16 residues. Germline V gene data show CDR1 as GTSNPN and CDR2 as SVGIG (reference sequence). To note about this clone: Antigen specificity is unknown.

This TCR was sampled from a woman aged 50 to 65 in good health and CMV-seronegative. The J gene is TRBJ1-3, the V gene TRBV30; TRBD1 matches at 12 bases. Sample: PBMCs. The CDR3 here is CAWSAGQGASGNTIYF. The CDR3 DNA reads TGTGCCTGGAGTGCGGGACAGGGGGCATCTGGAAACACCATATATTTT.